Each of the 25 T cell receptor beta chains below was sequenced from the same sample in a study of T cells in Graves' hyperthyroidism and ophthalmopathy. The source material, RNA transcripts, was used to amplify TCR beta CDR3 regions. HTBI primers were the set used in a first-round RT-PCR of the TCR CDR3. Each CDR3 protein is one row after TCRdb ran MiXCR on the multiplex PCR reads. The sample holds approximately 490,000 distinct CDR3 sequences, roughly 23% seen once. The sequenced sample consisted of blood. The receptors stem from a woman between 65 and 79 years old with Graves' ophthalmopathy.

This clonotype was seen a handful of times. V gene TRBV14 combines with J gene TRBJ2-4; D ambiguous. The germline gives CDR1 SGHDN, CDR2 FVKESK. The CDR3 covers 14 residues. The V end was cut by 2 bases, the J end by 0 bases, with 5 bases between. The CDR3 loop is CASSQSVAKNIQYF. CDR3 in DNA: TGTGCCAGCAGCCAATCAGTAGCCAAAAACATTCAGTACTTC. Supplemented by reference TRBV14 and TRBJ2-4, the full variable domain reads EAGVTQFPSHSVIEKGQTVTLRCDPISGHDNLYWYRRVMGKEIKFLLHFVKESKQDESGMPNNRFLAERTGGTYSTLKVQPAELEDSGVYFCASSQSVAKNIQYFGAGTRLSVL.

The CDR3 coding sequence is TGTGCCAGCAGCTTAACTACTGAGCAGTTCTTC. Protein: CASSLTTEQFF. The chain employs TRBV7-8 and TRBJ2-1; D gene unclear. The CDR3 length is 11 residues. Trimming took 2 bases from V and 9 from J, leaving 5 bases between them. Looked up from germline, CDR1 is SGHVS and CDR2 is FQNEAQ.

The chain couples TRBV6-2 or TRBV6-3 to TRBJ2-2, with D perhaps matching TRBD2 (6 bases). From germline, CDR1 is MNHEY and CDR2 SVGEGT. There are 14 residues in the CDR3. Trimming took 6 bases from V and 3 from J, leaving 11 bases between them. The CDR3 loop is CASSRSGYTGELFF. In nucleotides, the CDR3 is TGTGCCAGCAGCCGTAGCGGATACACCGGGGAGCTGTTTTTT.

This clonotype was seen only a few times. The CDR3 here is CASSVGNTEAFF. CDR3 in DNA: TGCGCCAGCAGCGTCGGGAACACTGAAGCTTTCTTT. The chain has TRBV5-1 and TRBJ1-1, with no clear D. CDR1 SGHRS and CDR2 YFSETQ come from the germline V gene. V lost 4 bases and J lost 1, with 5 bases in between. The CDR3 is made up of 12 amino acids.

This chain connects TRBV20-1 to TRBJ2-7; D is undetermined. CDR3 length: 14 amino acids. Between the trimmed V and J ends, which lost 3 bases and 3 bases, there was a span of 15 bases. CDR1 is DFQATT and CDR2 is SNEGSKA in the germline V gene (reference sequence). The CDR3 is CSASEDPGRYEQYF. The CDR3 nucleotides are TGCAGTGCTAGTGAGGACCCCGGTCGCTACGAGCAGTACTTC.

Only a few counts were recorded for this clonotype. This rearrangement joins TRBV20-1 to TRBJ1-2; perhaps TRBD1 as D (5 bases). Germline assignment: CDR1 DFQATT and CDR2 SNEGSKA (reference sequence). There are 14 residues in the CDR3. V gave up 5 bases and J gave up 1 base, with 14 bases separating them. CDR3 sequence reads: CSAWGSQLNYGYTF. In DNA, the CDR3 is TGCAGTGCTTGGGGCTCACAACTTAACTATGGCTACACCTTC.

This clonotype was observed many times. V and J are TRBV28 and TRBJ1-5, with 7 positions matching TRBD1. V shed 6 bases, J shed 1 base, and the junction held 6 bases outside the gene matches. Germline V CDR1 and CDR2: MDHEN, SYDVKM. The CDR3 has 15 residues. The DNA for the CDR3 is TGTGCCAGCAGCCGACAGGGTGGCAGCAATCAGCCCCAGCATTTT. Protein: CASSRQGGSNQPQHF. Looking up the rest from reference TRBV28 and TRBJ1-5 gives the full variable domain: DVKVTQSSRYLVKRTGEKVFLECVQDMDHENMFWYRQDPGLGLRLIYFSYDVKMKEKGDIPEGYSVSREKKERFSLILESASTNQTSMYLCASSRQGGSNQPQHFGDGTRLSIL.

This clonotype turned up a few times. The V gene is TRBV3-1, the J gene TRBJ2-1, with 8 bases lining up with TRBD2. The CDR3 has 15 residues. Germline V gene lookup returns CDR1 LGHDT and CDR2 YNNKEL (reference sequence). Trimming cost V 3 bases and J 8 bases; bases outside gene matches: 9. The CDR3 sequence: CASSHWSGRGDEQFF. Here the CDR3 DNA reads TGTGCCAGCAGCCACTGGAGCGGGAGAGGCGATGAGCAGTTCTTC.

V usage is TRBV27 and J usage is TRBJ2-3; D unclear. The CDR3 runs 15 residues. Deletions cut 0 bases from V and 2 bases from J, with 9 bases between. Germline loops: CDR1 MNHEY, CDR2 SMNVEV (reference sequence). The CDR3 DNA is TGTGCCAGCAGTTTATCCCACGCATACACAGATACGCAGTATTTT. This encodes CASSLSHAYTDTQYF.

The V gene is TRBV10-2, the J gene TRBJ2-3, with 15 bases that match TRBD2. The germline gives CDR1 WSHSY, CDR2 SAAADI. The CDR3 consists of 18 residues. Losses at the gene ends were 7 bases for V and 0 bases for J; bases not matched to a gene: 8. CDR3 loop: CASTGTSGRISSTDTQYF. CDR3 bases: TGCGCCAGCACCGGGACTAGCGGGAGGATTTCTAGCACAGATACGCAGTATTTT.

This sequence joins TRBV6-9 and TRBJ1-1; D unclear. Looked up from germline, CDR1 is MNHGY and CDR2 is SVAAGI. Trimming removed 3 bases from V and 8 bases from J, with 7 bases in between. The CDR3 has 11 amino acids. In DNA form, the CDR3 reads TGTGCCAGCAGTTACCTAGGAGAAGCTTTCTTT. This sequence encodes CASSYLGEAFF.

This clonotype was recorded at least ten times. This sequence joins TRBV27 and TRBJ2-3, with TRBD2 matching 14 bases. CDR3 length: 17 amino acids. V lost 5 bases, J lost 2 bases, and 6 bases stayed unmatched. CDR1 is MNHEY, CDR2 SMNVEV, per germline (reference sequence). The CDR3 DNA is TGTGCCAGCAGTCAGAGGACTAGCGGGAGGACCACAGATACGCAGTATTTT. It yields the protein CASSQRTSGRTTDTQYF.

This clonotype was seen only a few times. The chain links TRBV2 to TRBJ2-3; 16 bases match TRBD2. Trimming took 6 bases from V and 3 from J; bases not matched to a gene: 6. From germline, CDR1 is SNHLY and CDR2 FYNNEI. The CDR3 consists of 17 residues. The chain's CDR3 is CASREGTSGRGTDTQYF. CDR3 DNA: TGTGCCAGCAGAGAGGGGACTAGCGGGAGGGGAACAGATACGCAGTATTTT.

This clonotype appeared many times. The V and J genes are TRBV12-3 or TRBV12-4 and TRBJ1-5; D call uncertain. Trimming removed 5 bases from V and 11 bases from J, with 16 bases in between. The CDR3 totals 13 residues. The CDR3 loop is CASSIYSGPAQHF. The DNA of the CDR3 is TGTGCCAGCAGTATCTATAGTGGTCCGGCCCAGCATTTT.

V usage is TRBV7-2 and J usage is TRBJ1-4; D gene unclear. V lost 7 bases and J 0 bases, leaving 9 bases between the germline ends. The V gene's germline CDR1 is SGHTA and CDR2 FQGNSA. The length of the CDR3 is 14 residues. This CDR3 reads CASTEAATNEKLFF. The CDR3 DNA reads as TGTGCCAGCACCGAAGCAGCAACTAATGAAAAACTGTTTTTT.

This clonotype was seen at least ten times. The rearrangement joins TRBV2 to TRBJ2-2; the D gene could be TRBD1 or TRBD2 (6 bases each). The CDR3 length is 15 residues. The V end lost 2 bases, the J end lost 3 bases, and 10 bases lay between the germline ends. Germline CDR1 reads SNHLY; CDR2 reads FYNNEI. CDR3: CASSETGADTGELFF. CDR3 in DNA: TGTGCCAGCAGTGAAACGGGGGCTGACACCGGGGAGCTGTTTTTT.

This clonotype was picked up a small number of times. The V call is TRBV5-4, the J call TRBJ2-1; the D gene is possibly TRBD1 (6 bases). V gave up 4 bases and J gave up 7 bases, with 9 bases separating them. The V gene's germline CDR1 is SGHNT and CDR2 YYREEE (reference sequence). This CDR3 spans 12 amino acids. The CDR3 reads CASSAQGNEQFF. CDR3 in DNA: TGTGCCAGCAGCGCCCAGGGGAATGAGCAGTTCTTC.

This clonotype has a handful of counts. V usage is TRBV5-1 and J usage is TRBJ2-5; TRBD1 matches at 11 bases. Germline CDR1 reads SGHRS; CDR2 reads YFSETQ. V lost 3 bases, J lost 5 bases, and 6 bases stayed unmatched. CDR3 size: 15 residues. CDR3 sequence reads: CASSSGQGASETQYF. CDR3 in DNA: TGCGCCAGCAGCTCAGGACAGGGGGCGTCGGAGACCCAGTACTTC.

V gene TRBV12-3 or TRBV12-4 combines with J gene TRBJ2-7; D remains ambiguous. CDR3 length: 13 amino acids. V lost 5 bases and J lost 2, with 10 bases in between. In DNA form, the CDR3 reads TGTGCCAGCAGTGAGACTCAAACCTACGAGCAGTACTTC. It encodes CASSETQTYEQYF.

A few counts support this clonotype. This rearrangement joins TRBV20-1 to TRBJ2-7; TRBD2 matches 10 bases. With 0 bases clipped from V and 4 bases from J, the junction kept 6 bases outside the gene matches. CDR3 size: 15 residues. Looked up from germline, CDR1 is DFQATT and CDR2 is SNEGSKA (reference sequence). In DNA, the CDR3 is TGCAGTGCTAGAGATCCCAGGACTAGCGGTTACGAGCAGTACTTC. This gives the protein CSARDPRTSGYEQYF.

The chain is built from TRBV14 and TRBJ1-2, with 9 nucleotides matching TRBD1. The junction had 10 bases not matched to a gene; V was cut back by 4 bases and J by 4 bases. The CDR3 consists of 16 residues. CDR1 is SGHDN and CDR2 is FVKESK in the germline V gene. The CDR3 region has the DNA TGTGCCAGCAGCCCGTTTAGCCGGACAGGGGCCTATGGCTACACCTTC. As protein: CASSPFSRTGAYGYTF.

This clonotype occurred a few times. This chain links TRBV3-1 with TRBJ2-1; no definite D call. Germline V lookup: CDR1 LGHDT, CDR2 YNNKEL (reference sequence). CDR3 length equals 13 residues. The V gene lost 3 bases and the J gene lost 5 bases, with 8 bases spanning the gap. The CDR3 here is CASSHAADNEQFF. The CDR3 DNA sequence: TGTGCCAGCAGCCACGCCGCAGACAATGAGCAGTTCTTC.

This clonotype has ten or more counts. The rearrangement links TRBV6-1 to TRBJ1-5, with D possibly being TRBD1 (5 bases). Trimming took 5 bases from V and 0 from J, leaving 17 bases between them. There are 17 residues in the CDR3. The germline V gene encodes CDR1 MNHNS and CDR2 SASEGT. The CDR3 nucleotides are TGTGCCAGCAGTAGATCTCAGGGTCCTTATAGCAATCAGCCCCAGCATTTT. Protein sequence: CASSRSQGPYSNQPQHF.

This clonotype was detected many times. The chain couples TRBV12-3 or TRBV12-4 to TRBJ2-7, with TRBD2 identical over 7 bases. The ends lost 4 bases at V and 0 bases at J; junction bases unmatched: 12. This CDR3 spans 17 amino acids. CDR3: CASSSGLAAWSSYEQYF. CDR3 nucleotides: TGTGCCAGCAGTTCCGGGCTAGCGGCATGGAGCTCCTACGAGCAGTACTTC.

The V gene is TRBV12-3 or TRBV12-4, the J gene TRBJ2-3, with D possibly matching TRBD2 (5 bases). This CDR3 has 12 amino acids. Between the trimmed V and J ends, which lost 3 bases and 10 bases, there was a span of 11 bases. This CDR3 reads CASSFGGSAQYF. DNA of the CDR3: TGTGCCAGCAGTTTTGGTGGGAGTGCGCAGTATTTT.